The clone carrying this T cell receptor (beta chain) was detected only a few times. Its antigen is currently unknown. This sample was taken from a study of regulatory and conventional T cells in RAG deficiency. Sequencing used immunoSEQ multiplex PCR; TCRdb keeps in-frame clones, though not all of them. The profile shows tens of thousands of clones, 80% to 95% of them singletons. The sorted regulatory T cells were CD4+, CD25-high and CD127-low, with genomic DNA sequenced. Germline CDR1 is SEHNR and CDR2 is FQNEAQ (reference sequence). V was clipped by 1 base and J by 3 bases; unmatched bases: 9. This CDR3 is 16 amino acids long. The study, taken as a whole, reports: These Omenn syndrome Treg sorts may hold peripherally activated cells instead. In Omenn syndrome, Treg and Tconv repertoires overlapped >75%. Other subsets showed approximately 10-fold reductions, but Treg unique TCR beta sequences fell approximately 100-fold in these patients. RAG-deficient patients showed markedly lower Shannon entropy and higher Simpson indices than control T-cell subsets.

The same sample was also used in a study of regulatory T cells. That paper adds: The primer mix had 52 TRBV and 13 TRBJ primers.

This chain links TRBV7-9 with TRBJ2-7; 7 bases are a match to TRBD1. Sequenced material: Tregs sorted from blood. The sequence was collected from a human donor in good health. CDR3 residues: CASSLGRTGGSYEQYF. As DNA, the CDR3 is TGTGCCAGCAGCTTAGGACGGACAGGTGGGAGCTACGAGCAGTACTTC.